The 21 T cell receptor beta chains in this list originate from one sample, sequenced in a study of cytomegalovirus exposure and HLA in healthy donors. PCR amplification relied on 60 Vbeta primers (plus 13 Jbeta primers). Clones were read by immunoSEQ multiplex PCR, and TCRdb kept only the in-frame ones, dropping some. Counted here are about 140,000 clones, 75% to 90% occurring once; the ten biggest clones make up 1.2%. The sample was PBMCs. These receptors were taken from a female donor in good health and CMV-seronegative.

This chain joins TRBV28 and TRBJ1-1, with D unclear. CDR1 and CDR2 (germline): MDHEN, SYDVKM. The CDR3 extends over 14 amino acids. V lost 7 bases and J 4 bases, leaving 16 bases between the germline ends. This CDR3 is CASIPIGGLTEAFF. The CDR3 coding sequence is TGTGCCAGCATACCTATCGGAGGGCTCACTGAAGCTTTCTTT.

The rearrangement uses TRBV5-1 and TRBJ2-5, with 10 bases fitting TRBD1. Germline CDR1 and CDR2: SGHRS and YFSETQ. This CDR3 is 14 amino acids long. V lost 3 bases and J lost 3; bases outside the gene matches: 2. CDR3 sequence: CASSSGQGKETQYF. CDR3 DNA sequence: TGCGCCAGCAGCTCGGGACAGGGGAAAGAGACCCAGTACTTC.

This clone showed up just a few times. V and J are TRBV2 and TRBJ2-1; 9 bases are shared with TRBD2. This CDR3 region has 14 residues. Per germline, CDR1 SNHLY and CDR2 FYNNEI. Trimming took 0 bases from V and 7 from J; bases not matched to a gene: 1. This CDR3 is CASSEATSGNEQFF. The CDR3 DNA is TGTGCCAGCAGTGAAGCAACTAGCGGGAATGAGCAGTTCTTC. Full variable domain (outside the CDR3, taken from reference TRBV2 and TRBJ2-1): EPEVTQTPSHQVTQMGQEVILRCVPISNHLYFYWYRQILGQKVEFLVSFYNNEISEKSEIFDDQFSVERPDGSNFTLKIRSTKLEDSAMYFCASSEATSGNEQFFGPGTRLTVL.

The chain couples TRBV6-5 to TRBJ2-1; the match to TRBD1 covers 8 bases. Germline CDR1 and CDR2: MNHEY and SVGAGI. The CDR3 is 15 residues long. Trimming took 0 bases from V and 8 from J; bases not matched to a gene: 6. The CDR3, as DNA: TGTGCCAGCAGTTACTCTGGACAGGGCGGAGATGAGCAGTTCTTC. It is translated as CASSYSGQGGDEQFF.

The chain carries TRBV7-9 and TRBJ1-1, with D tentatively TRBD1 (5 bases). The germline V gene encodes CDR1 SEHNR and CDR2 FQNEAQ (reference sequence). The CDR3 length is 13 residues. The V end was cut by 5 bases, the J end by 4 bases, with 11 bases between. CDR3 amino acids: CASSQIGGTEAFF. Written as DNA, the CDR3 is TGTGCCAGCAGCCAAATCGGGGGCACTGAAGCTTTCTTT.

The chain combines TRBV4-2 with TRBJ1-4; a weak D match, TRBD1 (6 bases). The germline V gene encodes CDR1 LGHNA and CDR2 YNFKEQ. The CDR3 totals 13 residues. The V and J ends lost 5 bases and 5 bases respectively, with 9 bases between them. CDR3 in amino acids: CASSTGPNEKLFF. DNA of the CDR3: TGTGCCAGCAGCACAGGGCCGAATGAAAAACTGTTTTTT.

This chain links TRBV18 with TRBJ1-5, with a possible D match to TRBD1 (5 bases). Trimming left V 2 bases short and J 7 bases short, with 12 bases between. The CDR3 is 14 residues long. CDR1 KGHSH and CDR2 LQKENI come from the germline V gene. Here the CDR3 reads CASSPGAGWQPQHF. The CDR3, as DNA: TGTGCCAGCTCACCAGGGGCAGGGTGGCAGCCCCAGCATTTT.

This chain links TRBV27 with TRBJ2-5, with 11 bases fitting TRBD2. V was clipped by 6 bases and J by 4 bases; unmatched bases: 7. The CDR3 sequence is 15 residues long. CDR1 is MNHEY, CDR2 SMNVEV, per germline (reference sequence). The CDR3 nucleotides read TGTGCCAGCAGGCCTCTAGCGGGAGGACGAGAGACCCAGTACTTC. Residues: CASRPLAGGRETQYF.

CDR3: CASSTLTGGYEKLFF. CDR3 DNA: TGTGCCAGCAGCACACTGACAGGGGGATATGAAAAACTGTTTTTT. The chain couples TRBV7-9 to TRBJ1-4; the match to TRBD1 covers 9 bases. In germline, CDR1 is SEHNR, CDR2 FQNEAQ (reference sequence). J was trimmed by 6 bases and V by 5 bases; bases with no gene match: 7. This CDR3 comprises 15 residues.

The chain recombines TRBV6-1 with TRBJ2-7, with 7 bases fitting TRBD1. The CDR3 length is 12 residues. Germline lookup yields CDR1 MNHNS and CDR2 SASEGT. Trimming cost V 5 bases and J 9 bases; bases outside gene matches: 7. The CDR3 here is CASSSRDRGQYF. The CDR3 region has the DNA TGTGCCAGCAGTAGCCGGGACAGAGGGCAGTACTTC.

This clone was seen a few times. The J gene is TRBJ2-1, the V gene TRBV30; 10 positions match TRBD2. This CDR3 has 13 amino acids. Germline loops: CDR1 GTSNPN, CDR2 SVGIG (reference sequence). CDR3 in DNA: TGTGCTAGGCTAGCGGGAGTGGGCAATGAGCAGTTCTTC. As protein: CARLAGVGNEQFF.

There are a few counts of this clone. The CDR3: CASSARTSAHNEQFF. DNA for the CDR3: TGTGCCAGCAGTGCCCGGACTAGCGCCCACAATGAGCAGTTCTTC. J is TRBJ2-1 and V is TRBV6-1; 9 bases line up with TRBD2. The CDR3 is 15 amino acids. CDR1 MNHNS and CDR2 SASEGT come from the germline V gene. V was pared by 4 bases and J by 5 bases, with 6 bases of the junction left unmatched.

The V and J genes are TRBV5-6 and TRBJ1-1; no clear D gene. The germline CDR1 and CDR2 sequences are SGHDT and YYEEEE. The CDR3 runs to 13 residues. V was pared by 2 bases and J by 3 bases, with 8 bases between. As DNA, the CDR3 is TGTGCCAGCAGCTTTGGAGAGGACACTGAAGCTTTCTTT. Protein product: CASSFGEDTEAFF.

CDR3 protein: CAWSVGLVGRGWETQYF. Written as DNA, the CDR3 is TGTGCCTGGAGTGTAGGGCTTGTCGGGAGAGGGTGGGAGACCCAGTACTTC. V gene TRBV30 combines with J gene TRBJ2-5, with D possibly being TRBD2 (6 bases). The CDR3 is made up of 17 amino acids. The germline V and J ends were trimmed by 0 bases and 5 bases, with 22 bases remaining between them. CDR1 is GTSNPN and CDR2 is SVGIG in the germline V gene (reference sequence).

This chain uses TRBV5-1 with TRBJ2-1; 8 bases line up with TRBD2. The CDR3 runs to 18 residues. The germline V gene encodes CDR1 SGHRS and CDR2 YFSETQ. Trimming took 2 bases from V and 5 from J; bases not matched to a gene: 15. The CDR3 sequence is CASSFGGGWTGGNNEQFF. CDR3 DNA: TGCGCCAGCAGCTTCGGGGGGGGCTGGACGGGAGGCAACAATGAGCAGTTCTTC.

The chain combines TRBV27 with TRBJ1-2; D possibly corresponds to TRBD1 (6 bases). V was trimmed by 6 bases and J by 1 base, leaving 9 bases between them. Germline loops: CDR1 MNHEY, CDR2 SMNVEV (reference sequence). The CDR3 loop spans 13 amino acids. The CDR3 nucleotides read TGTGCCAGCAGCTTGGACAGTAACTATGGCTACACCTTC. Translated: CASSLDSNYGYTF.

The rearrangement joins TRBV10-1 to TRBJ2-3, with D uncertain. The CDR3 runs 12 residues. The germline V gene has CDR1 WNHNN and CDR2 SYGVQD (reference sequence). Trimming took off 5 bases at V and 0 bases at J, with 3 bases between the two ends. CDR3 nucleotides: TGCGCCAGCAGTCAGAGCACAGATACGCAGTATTTT. The encoded protein is CASSQSTDTQYF.

This chain connects TRBV7-9 to TRBJ2-7; 7 nucleotides align to TRBD2. The CDR3 is 15 residues long. The V gene end was trimmed by 4 bases and the J gene end by 7 bases; junction bases not matched to a gene: 13. Germline loops: CDR1 SEHNR, CDR2 FQNEAQ (reference sequence). The CDR3 loop is CASSSLTTGTIEQYF. The CDR3, as DNA: TGTGCCAGCAGCTCCCTAACTACCGGGACTATAGAGCAGTACTTC.

The chain combines TRBV7-3 with TRBJ2-7; 9 bases map to TRBD2. V was clipped by 2 bases and J by 6 bases; unmatched bases: 5. Germline lookup yields CDR1 SGHTA and CDR2 FQGTGA. There are 14 residues in the CDR3. CDR3 coding DNA: TGTGCCAGCAGCTTAGTAGCGGGAGCGGTCGAGCAGTACTTC. It yields the protein CASSLVAGAVEQYF.

The rearrangement uses TRBV29-1 and TRBJ1-1, with 11 bases lining up with TRBD1. Germline CDR1 SQVTM, CDR2 ANQGSEA. The V gene end was trimmed by 6 bases and the J gene end by 4 bases; junction bases not matched to a gene: 1. This CDR3 spans 12 amino acids. CDR3 bases: TGCAGCGTGGGGACAGGGGGCACTGAAGCTTTCTTT. Translation gives CSVGTGGTEAFF.

This chain links TRBV7-9 with TRBJ2-3, with TRBD2 identical over 8 bases. This CDR3 has 16 residues. Germline V lookup: CDR1 SEHNR, CDR2 FQNEAQ (reference sequence). With 1 base clipped from V and 2 bases from J, the junction kept 5 bases outside the gene matches. The CDR3, as DNA: TGTGCCAGCAGCTTAGTACTAGCGGCCATCACAGATACGCAGTATTTT. This encodes CASSLVLAAITDTQYF. Complete variable domain (other parts from reference TRBV7-9 and TRBJ2-3): DTGVSQNPRHKITKRGQNVTFRCDPISEHNRLYWYRQTLGQGPEFLTYFQNEAQLEKSRLLSDRFSAERPKGSFSTLEIQRTEQGDSAMYLCASSLVLAAITDTQYFGPGTRLTVL.